This T cell receptor (beta chain) derives from a study of blood T cell repertoires in COVID-19. About the study: From the United States, Italy and Spain came samples of acute and convalescent COVID-19. PBMCs, B-cell-depleted T cells, or T cells were the source of the cDNA or gDNA that made up the material.

V dropped 5 bases and J dropped 4 bases, with 17 bases sitting between them. This CDR3 contains 15 residues. Germline-derived CDR1 and CDR2 are MDHEN and SYDVKM. Generated by immunoSEQ multiplex PCR, the TCRdb table keeps only in-frame clones and is missing some. The table includes about 180,000 clones, roughly 82% detected once. The material sequenced was peripheral blood. The source is a woman aged 65 to 85 with acute or convalescent COVID-19. This rearrangement joins TRBV28 to TRBJ1-2; possibly TRBD1 for D (6 bases). In DNA form, the CDR3 reads TGTGCCAGCAGTCCGGAACTGCACAGGGTCTATGGCTACACCTTC. It specifies CASSPELHRVYGYTF.